One and the same sample provided the 17 T cell receptor beta chains below, sequenced in a study of Ad26.COV2.S vaccination and SARS-CoV-2 variants. Sequenced by immunoSEQ multiplex PCR; TCRdb stores in-frame clones only, minus some. This sample yields 300,000 to 400,000 clones, of which 90% to 95% are seen a single time; 3.5% to 4.5% belongs to the top ten. The material sequenced was peripheral blood, taken after recovery from COVID-19. The receptors originated from a human donor who had recovered from COVID-19.

This chain joins TRBV9 and TRBJ1-4; tentatively, D is TRBD1 (5 bases). Deletions cut 0 bases from V and 7 bases from J, with 13 bases between. The CDR3 extends over 15 amino acids. Germline V lookup: CDR1 SGDLS, CDR2 YYNGEE. In DNA form, the CDR3 reads TGTGCCAGCAGCGTAGCAGCCAGGGAGGGTGAAAAACTGTTTTTT. It specifies CASSVAAREGEKLFF.

CDR3 in DNA: TGTGCCCATGACCAGGGGAGCGATGAAAAACTGTTTTTT. This sequence encodes CAHDQGSDEKLFF. V usage is TRBV7-9 and J usage is TRBJ1-4, with D possibly being TRBD1 (6 bases). The CDR3 runs to 13 residues. Germline CDR1 and CDR2: SEHNR and FQNEAQ (reference sequence). Trimming shortened V by 11 bases and J by 6 bases, and 16 bases separated the two germline ends. Based on the CDR3 plus reference TRBV7-9 and TRBJ1-4, the full variable domain is DTGVSQNPRHKITKRGQNVTFRCDPISEHNRLYWYRQTLGQGPEFLTYFQNEAQLEKSRLLSDRFSAERPKGSFSTLEIQRTEQGDSAMYLCAHDQGSDEKLFFGSGTQLSVL.

V usage is TRBV9 and J usage is TRBJ2-7; no firm D call. The CDR3 is 13 amino acids. Germline V lookup: CDR1 SGDLS, CDR2 YYNGEE. V was trimmed by 4 bases and J by 4 bases, leaving 12 bases between them. The CDR3 sequence: CASSPDIAYEQYF. CDR3 nucleotides: TGTGCCAGCAGCCCCGACATCGCTTACGAGCAGTACTTC.

The V gene is TRBV2, the J gene TRBJ2-7; D perhaps matches TRBD2 (6 bases). The CDR3 sequence is 18 residues long. V lost 0 bases, J lost 3 bases, and 21 bases lay in between. In germline, CDR1 is SNHLY, CDR2 FYNNEI. The CDR3 sequence: CASSEASSVLAYYYEQYF. DNA of the CDR3: TGTGCCAGCAGTGAAGCGTCCTCGGTACTAGCTTATTACTACGAGCAGTACTTC.

This clone was seen only once. The rearrangement uses TRBV5-1 and TRBJ2-3, with TRBD1 matching 8 bases. The germline V gene encodes CDR1 SGHRS and CDR2 YFSETQ. The length of the CDR3 is 14 residues. Trimming cost V 2 bases and J 5 bases; bases outside gene matches: 4. CDR3 coding DNA: TGCGCCAGCAGCTTCGGACAGGGAGGAGATACGCAGTATTTT. Its protein product is CASSFGQGGDTQYF.

The J gene is TRBJ2-3, the V gene TRBV6-5; D is ambiguous. The CDR3 loop spans 16 amino acids. V dropped 1 base and J dropped 0 bases, with 11 bases sitting between them. Looked up from germline, CDR1 is MNHEY and CDR2 is SVGAGI. For the CDR3, the DNA is TGTGCCAGCAGTTACTATTACTCTTCTAGCACAGATACGCAGTATTTT. This translates into CASSYYYSSSTDTQYF.

The chain employs TRBV12-5 and TRBJ1-5; D is perhaps TRBD1 (5 bases). The ends were cut back, 6 bases at V and 4 bases at J, with 25 bases in the middle. This CDR3 comprises 18 residues. CDR1 and CDR2 (germline): LGHNT, FRNRAP. The CDR3 DNA sequence: TGTGCTAGTGGATCAATTCAGGGTCTCCCGGGGATAAATCAGCCCCAGCATTTT. It is translated as CASGSIQGLPGINQPQHF. Combining the CDR3 with reference TRBV12-5 and TRBJ1-5 gives the whole variable domain DARVTQTPRHKVTEMGQEVTMRCQPILGHNTVFWYRQTMMQGLELLAYFRNRAPLDDSGMPKDRFSAEMPDATLATLKIQPSEPRDSAVYFCASGSIQGLPGINQPQHFGDGTRLSIL.

As regards this clone: The same CDR3 also results from other DNA sequences found in this sample. The V gene is TRBV5-1, the J gene TRBJ2-5; 9 bases line up with TRBD1. This CDR3 is 15 amino acids long. In germline, CDR1 is SGHRS, CDR2 YFSETQ. V lost 3 bases, J lost 4 bases, and 7 bases stayed unmatched. CDR3: CASSSGTGKGETQYF. CDR3 DNA sequence: TGCGCCAGCAGCTCCGGGACAGGGAAAGGAGAGACCCAGTACTTC.

V and J are TRBV10-1 and TRBJ2-2; the D is unclear. In germline, CDR1 is WNHNN, CDR2 SYGVQD (reference sequence). V lost 1 base to trimming and J lost 6 bases, with 3 bases between them. This CDR3 is 12 amino acids long. The DNA of the CDR3 is TGCGCCAGCAGTGAGTTCGCCGGGGAGCTGTTTTTT. It encodes CASSEFAGELFF.

The chain combines TRBV9 with TRBJ2-2; possibly TRBD2 for D (5 bases). The CDR3 is 15 amino acids. Looked up from germline, CDR1 is SGDLS and CDR2 is YYNGEE. Trimming removed 3 bases from V and 2 bases from J, with 11 bases in between. The CDR3 loop reads CASSALTSNTGELFF. As DNA, the CDR3 is TGTGCCAGCAGCGCTCTAACTAGTAACACCGGGGAGCTGTTTTTT. The whole variable domain, filled in from reference TRBV9 and TRBJ2-2, reads DSGVTQTPKHLITATGQRVTLRCSPRSGDLSVYWYQQSLDQGLQFLIQYYNGEERAKGNILERFSAQQFPDLHSELNLSSLELGDSALYFCASSALTSNTGELFFGEGSRLTVL.

V gene TRBV9 combines with J gene TRBJ2-2; tentative D call: TRBD2 (6 bases). Trimming removed 4 bases at V and 1 base at J, with 11 bases between. Germline V gene data show CDR1 as SGDLS and CDR2 as YYNGEE. The CDR3 runs to 15 residues. CDR3 region: CASSTRGENTGELFF. In DNA form, the CDR3 reads TGTGCCAGCAGCACCCGCGGGGAGAACACCGGGGAGCTGTTTTTT.

This chain joins TRBV5-6 and TRBJ1-2; D call uncertain. The CDR3 extends over 15 amino acids. The germline V gene has CDR1 SGHDT and CDR2 YYEEEE. With 0 bases removed from V and 0 bases from J, the gap between germline ends came to 9 bases. For the CDR3, the DNA is TGTGCCAGCAGCTTGGGGCCATCGCCTAACTATGGCTACACCTTC. It yields the protein CASSLGPSPNYGYTF.

V and J are TRBV2 and TRBJ2-3; possible D gene TRBD1, 6 bases. The germline CDR1 and CDR2 sequences are SNHLY and FYNNEI. V was trimmed by 3 bases and J by 0 bases, leaving 10 bases between them. This CDR3 has 15 amino acids. The CDR3 loop is CASSDWTVSTDTQYF. The DNA for the CDR3 is TGTGCCAGCAGTGATTGGACAGTTAGCACAGATACGCAGTATTTT.

The chain has TRBV7-7 and TRBJ1-3, with 8 nucleotides matching TRBD1. The V gene end was trimmed by 7 bases and the J gene end by 4 bases; junction bases not matched to a gene: 9. CDR1 SSHAT and CDR2 FNYEAQ come from the germline V gene (reference sequence). The CDR3 loop spans 15 amino acids. The CDR3 DNA reads as TGTGCCAGCAACACAGGGGGAGGTCTAGGAAACACCATATATTTT. This codes for CASNTGGGLGNTIYF.

The chain combines TRBV11-2 with TRBJ2-3; no firm D call. This CDR3 region has 12 residues. Germline V lookup: CDR1 SGHAT, CDR2 FQNNGV. The CDR3 sequence: CPPVRLTDTQYF. The DNA for the CDR3 is TGTCCGCCGGTACGCCTCACAGATACGCAGTATTTT.

This clone was observed once. The chain is built from TRBV2 and TRBJ2-7; a weak D match, TRBD2 (5 bases). This CDR3 region has 13 residues. The ends were cut back, 4 bases at V and 6 bases at J, with 13 bases in the middle. Germline V lookup: CDR1 SNHLY, CDR2 FYNNEI. The CDR3, as DNA: TGTGCCAGCAGTGCCGGCCCACTAGTCGAGCAGTACTTC. It codes for CASSAGPLVEQYF.

The CDR3, as DNA: TGTGCCAGCAGCTTCCCTGCGGCCTCATCTCTCGGGACCCAGTACTTC. Amino acids: CASSFPAASSLGTQYF. This chain uses TRBV5-6 with TRBJ2-5, with no clear D. Germline V CDR1 and CDR2: SGHDT, YYEEEE. V was pared by 2 bases and J by 7 bases, with 21 bases between. The CDR3 is 16 amino acids.